Below, 19 T cell receptor beta chains from the same sample are listed, as sequenced in a study of cytomegalovirus exposure and HLA in healthy donors. PCR primers comprised 60 Vbeta and 13 Jbeta primers. The repertoire was sequenced with immunoSEQ multiplex PCR; TCRdb's copy has only in-frame clones and lacks some. The repertoire consists of around 45,000 clones, with less than 75% occurring once and the leading ten covering roughly 6.3%. The material sequenced was PBMCs. Receptor source: a man aged 25 to 45 in good health and CMV-seronegative.

The gene calls are TRBV2 and TRBJ2-2; 14 positions agree with TRBD2. The CDR3 covers 15 residues. Germline CDR1 is SNHLY and CDR2 is FYNNEI. The ends lost 6 bases at V and 7 bases at J; junction bases unmatched: 4. The CDR3, as DNA: TGTGCCAGCAGAGGGACTAGCGGGAGTGACGGGGAGCTGTTTTTT. This sequence encodes CASRGTSGSDGELFF. Variable domain in full (rest from reference TRBV2 and TRBJ2-2): EPEVTQTPSHQVTQMGQEVILRCVPISNHLYFYWYRQILGQKVEFLVSFYNNEISEKSEIFDDQFSVERPDGSNFTLKIRSTKLEDSAMYFCASRGTSGSDGELFFGEGSRLTVL.

The chain couples TRBV6-1 to TRBJ2-1, with D maybe TRBD2 (5 bases). Per the germline V gene, CDR1 is MNHNS and CDR2 is SASEGT. V shed 2 bases and J shed 9 bases, with 20 bases lying between them. The CDR3 is 16 residues long. CDR3 in amino acids: CASSESPFRTRGEQFF. CDR3 coding DNA: TGTGCCAGCAGTGAAAGCCCATTCCGGACTCGCGGTGAGCAGTTCTTC.

This clone was observed a handful of times. The V and J genes are TRBV7-9 and TRBJ2-7; TRBD2 agrees at 7 bases. The V and J ends lost 5 bases and 3 bases, in that order; junction bases with no gene match: 10. Germline lookup yields CDR1 SEHNR and CDR2 FQNEAQ (reference sequence). The CDR3 spans 15 residues. CDR3 sequence reads: CASSPPGTKDYEQYF. Here the CDR3 DNA reads TGTGCCAGCAGCCCCCCCGGGACTAAGGACTACGAGCAGTACTTC.

In nucleotides, the CDR3 is TGTGCCTGGAGTGTCGCGGGCGAGCAGTACTTC. Translating gives CAWSVAGEQYF. The gene calls are TRBV30 and TRBJ2-7, with a possible D match to TRBD2 (5 bases). The V end lost 0 bases, the J end lost 6 bases, and 6 bases lay between the germline ends. Per germline, CDR1 GTSNPN and CDR2 SVGIG (reference sequence). The CDR3 has 11 amino acids.

This rearrangement joins TRBV11-2 to TRBJ1-3; no firm D call. The CDR3 is 15 residues long. From germline, CDR1 is SGHAT and CDR2 FQNNGV. Trimming removed 1 base at V and 0 bases at J, with 7 bases between. The CDR3 DNA reads TGTGCCAGCAGCTTAGGGCAGTACTCTGGAAACACCATATATTTT. Translation gives CASSLGQYSGNTIYF.

There are a few counts of this clone. DNA of the CDR3: TGTGCCAGCAGTTACTCCCCCCCAGGGTCCCACAATGAGCAGTTCTTC. Translation gives CASSYSPPGSHNEQFF. This chain connects TRBV6-5 to TRBJ2-1; possibly TRBD1 for D (5 bases). The germline V gene encodes CDR1 MNHEY and CDR2 SVGAGI. Trimming pared 0 bases from V and 5 bases from J, leaving 14 bases between. The CDR3 covers 16 residues.

CDR3 residues: CASRPLRQSSGANVLTF. The CDR3 nucleotides read TGTGCCAGCAGACCACTTCGACAGAGCTCTGGGGCCAACGTCCTGACTTTC. This rearrangement joins TRBV11-2 to TRBJ2-6, with a possible D match to TRBD1 (5 bases). CDR3 length: 17 residues. CDR1 is SGHAT and CDR2 is FQNNGV in the germline V gene. Trimming removed 6 bases from V and 0 bases from J, with 15 bases in between.

This clone is medium-sized (0.01 to 0.1%) by share. This sequence joins TRBV5-6 and TRBJ1-1; 10 bases fit TRBD1. V shed 3 bases, J shed 1 base, and the junction held 3 bases outside the gene matches. The length of the CDR3 is 15 residues. Germline values: CDR1 SGHDT, CDR2 YYEEEE. CDR3 nucleotides: TGTGCCAGCAGCTCGGACAGGGGGGCGAACACTGAAGCTTTCTTT. It is translated as CASSSDRGANTEAFF.

The CDR3 reads CAWGETGGWTDTQYF. The DNA of the CDR3 is TGTGCCTGGGGAGAGACAGGGGGCTGGACAGATACGCAGTATTTT. The chain carries TRBV30 and TRBJ2-3; the match to TRBD1 covers 10 bases. The germline CDR1 and CDR2 sequences are GTSNPN and SVGIG (reference sequence). The CDR3 is 15 amino acids. Trimming cost V 5 bases and J 3 bases; bases outside gene matches: 8. Supplemented by reference TRBV30 and TRBJ2-3, the full variable domain reads SQTIHQWPATLVQPVGSPLSLECTVEGTSNPNLYWYRQAAGRGLQLLFYSVGIGQISSEVPQNLSASRPQDRQFILSSKKLLLSDSGFYLCAWGETGGWTDTQYFGPGTRLTVL.

The rearrangement joins TRBV6-1 to TRBJ2-3; TRBD2 matches at 11 bases. The V and J ends lost 1 base and 6 bases, in that order; junction bases with no gene match: 3. This CDR3 comprises 15 residues. Germline V CDR1 and CDR2: MNHNS, SASEGT. CDR3 bases: TGTGCCAGCAGTGAAGTTTGGACTAGCGGGGATACGCAGTATTTT. Encoded protein: CASSEVWTSGDTQYF.

There are a few counts of this clone. CDR3 sequence reads: CASSLAGGKETQYF. DNA for the CDR3: TGTGCCAGCAGTTTAGCGGGCGGCAAAGAGACCCAGTACTTC. The V and J genes are TRBV27 and TRBJ2-5; D is perhaps TRBD2 (5 bases). V was shortened by 2 bases and J by 3 bases, with 10 bases between the two germline ends. Germline-derived CDR1 and CDR2 are MNHEY and SMNVEV (reference sequence). The CDR3 is 14 amino acids.

The CDR3 DNA sequence: TGTGCCAGCAGCACCCCACTAGCGGGAGGCGGCTACAATGAGCAGTTCTTC. Translation: CASSTPLAGGGYNEQFF. The J gene is TRBJ2-1, the V gene TRBV7-9, with 12 bases fitting TRBD2. The CDR3 contains 17 residues. The V segment lost 5 bases and the J segment 3 bases; nucleotides outside the gene matches: 8. Germline loops: CDR1 SEHNR, CDR2 FQNEAQ (reference sequence).

The rearrangement joins TRBV5-4 to TRBJ2-7; D gene uncertain. CDR3 length equals 14 residues. Germline V lookup: CDR1 SGHNT, CDR2 YYREEE (reference sequence). V shed 2 bases and J shed 5 bases, with 14 bases lying between them. The CDR3 protein is CASSLEALLHEQYF. The CDR3 nucleotides read TGTGCCAGCAGCTTAGAGGCCCTCCTCCACGAGCAGTACTTC. The full variable domain, in which reference TRBV5-4 and TRBJ2-7 provide the parts outside the CDR3, is ETGVTQSPTHLIKTRGQQVTLRCSSQSGHNTVSWYQQALGQGPQFIFQYYREEENGRGNFPPRFSGLQFPNYSSELNVNALELDDSALYLCASSLEALLHEQYFGPGTRLTVT.

J is TRBJ2-2 and V is TRBV18; 7 positions agree with TRBD2. The CDR3 is 14 amino acids. V was clipped by 4 bases and J by 3 bases; unmatched bases: 2. CDR1 is KGHSH, CDR2 LQKENI, per germline. The CDR3 DNA sequence: TGTGCCAGCTCACGGGCGGGAGACACCGGGGAGCTGTTTTTT. Its translation is CASSRAGDTGELFF.

The chain links TRBV7-6 to TRBJ2-4; a weak D match, TRBD1 (5 bases). The V and J ends lost 4 bases and 5 bases respectively, with 9 bases between them. The CDR3 totals 13 residues. CDR1 is SGHVS and CDR2 is FNYEAQ in the germline V gene. The CDR3 nucleotides read TGTGCCAGCAGCTCAGGGCAGGAAAACATTCAGTACTTC. Amino acids: CASSSGQENIQYF.

This clone was detected once. The CDR3: CAISEPQNEQYF. The CDR3 nucleotides are TGTGCCATCAGTGAGCCCCAAAACGAGCAGTACTTC. The rearrangement uses TRBV10-3 and TRBJ2-7; no clear D gene. Trimming shortened V by 2 bases and J by 5 bases, and 7 bases separated the two germline ends. CDR3 length equals 12 residues. Germline lookup yields CDR1 ENHRY and CDR2 SYGVKD.

This clone was recorded a few times. The chain combines TRBV11-2 with TRBJ2-5; unclear D gene. The V gene lost 0 bases and the J gene lost 4 bases, with 12 bases spanning the gap. CDR1 and CDR2 from the germline V gene are SGHAT and FQNNGV. CDR3 length: 15 residues. DNA of the CDR3: TGTGCCAGCAGCTTAGATCCAGCGCCGGGAGAGACCCAGTACTTC. Translated: CASSLDPAPGETQYF.

V usage is TRBV6-1 and J usage is TRBJ2-1; 10 bases are shared with TRBD2. This CDR3 region has 17 residues. Germline assignment: CDR1 MNHNS and CDR2 SASEGT. V trimming: 3 bases; J trimming: 6 bases; junction bases outside the gene matches: 11. Written as DNA, the CDR3 is TGTGCCAGCAGTGAGCTCTTCTCAGGACTAGCGGCCAATGAGCAGTTCTTC. This gives the protein CASSELFSGLAANEQFF.

The chain links TRBV10-3 to TRBJ2-3, with a tentative D call TRBD2 (5 bases). V dropped 10 bases and J dropped 4 bases, with 15 bases sitting between them. The germline V gene encodes CDR1 ENHRY and CDR2 SYGVKD. The CDR3 consists of 13 residues. This chain's CDR3 is CATLSERADTQYF. The CDR3 DNA is TGTGCCACCCTGAGCGAGAGGGCAGATACGCAGTATTTT.